These T cell receptor beta chains were read from a single sample in a study of control samples from healthy donors and cancer patients. Some clones are missing from TCRdb's copy, which holds only in-frame ones; the method was immunoSEQ multiplex PCR. This table has around 100,000 clones, roughly 90% appearing once. The sample was blood. The receptors shown here come from a human donor in good health. The donor label of this sample is uncertain. The CDR3 runs from the conserved cysteine through the conserved F or W.

V gene: TRBV27; J gene: TRBJ1-6; CDR3 protein: CASGSSPSPLHF
V gene: TRBV18; J gene: TRBJ1-6; CDR3 protein: CASSPTGVGNSPLHF
V gene: TRBV2; J gene: TRBJ1-1; CDR3 protein: CAGQGRRVTEAFF
V gene: TRBV28; J gene: TRBJ1-6; CDR3 protein: CASSRTSGFSYNSPLHF
V gene: TRBV6-5; J gene: TRBJ2-5; CDR3 protein: CASNGAGMAQYF
V gene: TRBV5-6; J gene: TRBJ1-6; CDR3 protein: CASSLGGAKDNSPLHF
V gene: TRBV6-5; J gene: TRBJ1-1; CDR3 protein: CASPTGAEAFF
V gene: TRBV15; J gene: TRBJ2-5; CDR3 protein: CATSLSRLETQYF
V gene: TRBV30; J gene: TRBJ2-2; CDR3 protein: CAWSVEVNTGELFF
V gene: TRBV9; J gene: TRBJ2-7; CDR3 protein: CASSVGGGGSYEQYF
V gene: TRBV30; J gene: TRBJ1-2; CDR3 protein: CAWSAAFLGGLSYGYTF
V gene: TRBV12-3/TRBV12-4; J gene: TRBJ1-2; CDR3 protein: CASSLQFHYGYTF
V gene: TRBV6-5; J gene: TRBJ1-6; CDR3 protein: CASSGGTNNSPLHF
V gene: TRBV7-9; J gene: TRBJ1-1; CDR3 protein: CASSLKDTEAFF
V gene: TRBV7-6; J gene: TRBJ1-1; CDR3 protein: CASSLELDTEAFF
V gene: TRBV5-8; J gene: TRBJ2-7; CDR3 protein: CASSLGTVWSYEQYF
V gene: TRBV9; J gene: TRBJ2-3; CDR3 protein: CASSAVPSGSTDTQYF
V gene: TRBV7-6; J gene: TRBJ1-1; CDR3 protein: CASSNRGDYSGAFF
V gene: TRBV5-4; J gene: TRBJ1-1; CDR3 protein: CASSDRQGRTEAFF
V gene: TRBV19; J gene: TRBJ1-5; CDR3 protein: CASSIWSRYSNQPQHF
V gene: TRBV9; J gene: TRBJ2-1; CDR3 protein: CASSEGGSIGFNEQFF
V gene: TRBV2; J gene: TRBJ2-1; CDR3 protein: CASSMTGGPYNEQFF
V gene: TRBV10-3; J gene: TRBJ1-6; CDR3 protein: CAISASQGESPLHF
V gene: TRBV6-2/TRBV6-3; J gene: TRBJ1-5; CDR3 protein: CASSQVGVQPQHF
V gene: TRBV5-5; J gene: TRBJ1-1; CDR3 protein: CASSRDIKNTEAFF
V gene: TRBV2; J gene: TRBJ1-1; CDR3 protein: CASTVDRETEAFF
V gene: TRBV25-1; J gene: TRBJ1-2; CDR3 protein: CASSELGAGGYGYTF
V gene: TRBV5-8; J gene: TRBJ1-4; CDR3 protein: CASSWGLQGANRATNEKLFF
V gene: TRBV4-1; J gene: TRBJ1-3; CDR3 protein: CASSQGGFEGLAGNTIYF
V gene: TRBV21-1; J gene: TRBJ1-1; CDR3 protein: CASRQSRRNTEAFF
V gene: TRBV10-1; J gene: TRBJ1-1; CDR3 protein: CASSESGGLLNTEAFF
V gene: TRBV14; J gene: TRBJ2-2; CDR3 protein: CASSHGLLDTGELFF
V gene: TRBV5-1; J gene: TRBJ2-5; CDR3 protein: CASSPTQETQYF
V gene: TRBV12-5; J gene: TRBJ1-3; CDR3 protein: CASGKGVGNTIYF
V gene: TRBV12-3/TRBV12-4; J gene: TRBJ1-1; CDR3 protein: CASSPGPMAFF
V gene: TRBV6-4; J gene: TRBJ1-1; CDR3 protein: CASSDSKNGEATEAFF
V gene: TRBV19; J gene: TRBJ1-6; CDR3 protein: CASSRGWTGGSPLHF
V gene: TRBV7-9; J gene: TRBJ2-5; CDR3 protein: CASSFNTGPRQETQYF
V gene: TRBV19; J gene: TRBJ1-4; CDR3 protein: CASSMGGDHEKLFF
V gene: TRBV5-1; J gene: TRBJ1-2; CDR3 protein: CASSPPGTGNYGYTF
V gene: TRBV19; J gene: TRBJ2-3; CDR3 protein: CASSIVGIAGGQDTQYF
V gene: TRBV5-4; J gene: TRBJ1-5; CDR3 protein: CASRPDRPEHQPQHF
V gene: TRBV5-1; J gene: TRBJ2-5; CDR3 protein: CASSGTGLAGGRETQYF
V gene: TRBV6-5; J gene: TRBJ1-2; CDR3 protein: CASSSHGQNYGYTF
V gene: TRBV5-1; J gene: TRBJ2-7; CDR3 protein: CASSYENRGTYEQYF
V gene: TRBV24-1; J gene: TRBJ1-5; CDR3 protein: CATSVGDQPQHF
V gene: TRBV19; J gene: TRBJ1-5; CDR3 protein: CASSTTGQGAWPQHF
V gene: TRBV9; J gene: TRBJ2-1; CDR3 protein: CASSVGSGGATYNEQFF
V gene: TRBV30; J gene: TRBJ2-1; CDR3 protein: CAWRYPDRTYNEQFF
V gene: TRBV6-5; J gene: TRBJ1-2; CDR3 protein: CASRGGHDRYGYTF
V gene: TRBV6-4; J gene: TRBJ1-2; CDR3 protein: CASSPGEHGYTF
V gene: TRBV9; J gene: TRBJ1-3; CDR3 protein: CASSGGLGNTIYF
V gene: TRBV12-5; J gene: TRBJ1-2; CDR3 protein: CASGELKDYGYTF
V gene: TRBV19; J gene: TRBJ1-5; CDR3 protein: CASSAAGFAQPQHF
V gene: TRBV14; J gene: TRBJ1-3; CDR3 protein: CASSQPGIGNTIYF
V gene: TRBV28; J gene: TRBJ1-6; CDR3 protein: CASSSGGLGPLHF
V gene: TRBV11-2; J gene: TRBJ2-7; CDR3 protein: CASTLDRGNEQYF